This T cell receptor (beta chain) was retrieved from a study of blood T cell repertoires in COVID-19. This CDR3 is built from 17 residues. Germline V gene sequence: CDR1 SGHAT, CDR2 FQNNGV. V lost 5 bases and J lost 0, with 17 bases in between. As originally analysed: Estimation of nucleated cell counts was performed using reference gene primer amplification. Profiling relied on immunoSEQ multiplex PCR, and the TCRdb table lists in-frame clones only, not all of them. Clonal size and the V and J genes are those of that table, whereas D and trimming came from the DNA. The sample has 200,000 to 300,000 clones, over 70% seen once.

The origin of this receptor is a human donor in a cohort sampled during active COVID-19. V and J are TRBV11-2 and TRBJ2-1; D may be TRBD2 (6 bases). The sequencing input was peripheral blood. CDR3 protein: CASSRWWGESSYNEQFF. The CDR3 nucleotides read TGTGCCAGCAGCCGCTGGTGGGGGGAAAGCTCCTACAATGAGCAGTTCTTC.